This TCR beta chain was sequenced in a study of blood T cell repertoires in COVID-19. Repertoires were generated with immunoSEQ multiplex PCR, while TCRdb's copy carries only in-frame clones and drops some. This table has approximately 300,000 clones, around 90% appearing once. The CDR3 spans 14 residues. V was clipped by 4 bases and J by 0 bases, with 7 bases between them. CDR1 and CDR2 from the germline V gene are SGHRS and YFSETQ. Details on this clone: The identical CDR3 is also encoded by other nucleotide sequences in the sample.

This chain links TRBV5-1 with TRBJ1-4; D not resolved. Sequenced material: PBMCs or T cells enriched from blood (not recorded which). The clonotype comes from a woman under 30 with acute COVID-19. The CDR3 DNA follows: TGCGCCAGCAGCCCCGGGACAACTAATGAAAAACTGTTTTTT. It translates to CASSPGTTNEKLFF.